There are many counts of the clone carrying this T cell receptor (beta chain). The source of the sample is a study of molecular identifiers for immune sequencing clone quantification. Methods described previously were used for bulk TCR libraries, and listed TCR primers were applied. TCRdb processed the PCR reads anew with MiXCR; each CDR3 protein has one entry. In the table there are roughly 40,000 distinct CDR3 sequences, about a quarter of which are singletons. Sorting selected naive CD8 T cells with a CD8+CD4-CCR7+CD45RA+ phenotype. Germline lookup yields CDR1 LNHDA and CDR2 SQIVND (reference sequence). The CDR3 runs 15 residues. With 4 bases clipped from V and 2 bases from J, the junction kept 4 bases outside the gene matches.

Source material: naive CD8+ T cells from blood, with Jurkat cell RNA spiked in. Subset reported: FACS-sorted CD8+CD4-CCR7+CD45RA+ naive T cells. This TCR was sampled from a human donor in good health. Some libraries in this study had Jurkat cell RNA spiked in. The chain carries TRBV19 and TRBJ1-4, with 7 bases fitting TRBD1. The CDR3 spells CASSTQGGTNEKLFF. CDR3 nucleotide sequence: TGTGCCAGTAGTACGCAGGGGGGCACTAATGAAAAACTGTTTTTT.